The rows below give T cell receptor beta chains drawn from one sample of a study of CD4 T cells in relation to SARS-CoV-2 and coronaviruses. Using immunoSEQ multiplex PCR, the repertoire was profiled, and TCRdb retains in-frame clones only, with some absent. The table includes about 18,000 clones, roughly 80% detected once. These receptors have no identified antigens. The sequenced sample was CD4+ T cells from PBMCs, cultured in vitro. The receptors come from a human donor in good health. Each CDR3 is given with its conserved first and last residue. A D gene is named only where the DNA matches it firmly. Rows give clone size only sometimes, using once, few, many, or a class for an expanded clone.

>-|TRBV29-1|TRBJ2-1|-
TGCAGCGCAGAGGATGGGGCAGAGCAGTTCTTC
CSAEDGAEQFF
>-|TRBV21-1|TRBJ1-5|-
TGTGCCAGCAGCAAAAGGGGGCAGAGCAATCAGCCCCAGCATTTT
CASSKRGQSNQPQHF
>TRBD1|TRBV19|TRBJ2-7|-
TGTGCCAGTAGTCGCCCACCGGGACAGGGGGCTTACGAGCAGTACTTC
CASSRPPGQGAYEQYF
>-|TRBV11-1|TRBJ1-1|-
TGTGCCAGCAGCTTTAACACTGAAGCTTTCTTT
CASSFNTEAFF
>TRBD2|TRBV30|TRBJ2-7|once
TGTGCCTCAATAGCGGGAGGCGGCTCCTACGAGCAGTACTTC
CASIAGGGSYEQYF
>-|TRBV9|TRBJ2-5|-
TGTGCCAGCAGCGTAAACTTTTGGGAGACCCAGTACTTC
CASSVNFWETQYF
>-|TRBV28|TRBJ2-2|-
TGTGCCAGCAGTTTAGGACTATCCACCGGGGAGCTGTTTTTT
CASSLGLSTGELFF
>-|TRBV9|TRBJ1-2|once
TGTGCCAGCAGCGTAGGAGGACAGCTTGGCTATGGCTACACCTTC
CASSVGGQLGYGYTF
>TRBD2|TRBV3-1/TRBV3-2|TRBJ2-2|-
TGTGCCAGCAGACGTACTAGCGGGAGTCGGGCCGGGGAGCTGTTTTTT
CASRRTSGSRAGELFF
>-|TRBV9|TRBJ2-1|-
TGTGCCAGCGCCCCCCAGCGAGCTTACAATGAGCAGTTCTTC
CASAPQRAYNEQFF
>TRBD1|TRBV28|TRBJ1-4|-
TGTGCCAGCAGTTACCAGACAGGGTCTATTGAAAAACTGTTTTTT
CASSYQTGSIEKLFF
>-|TRBV7-8|TRBJ2-7|-
TGTGCCAGCAGCTATGACTTGAGGGACTACGAGCAGTACTTC
CASSYDLRDYEQYF
>-|TRBV14|TRBJ1-3|few
TGTGCCAGCAGCCCGCGAACGGGACTCCTTAGCTCTGGAAACACCATATATTTT
CASSPRTGLLSSGNTIYF
>TRBD1|TRBV25-1|TRBJ2-4|-
TGTGCCAGCAGTGAACCCTCAGGGGGAAACATTCAGTACTTC
CASSEPSGGNIQYF
>-|TRBV2|TRBJ2-1|few
TGTGCCAGCACCGAAGGCCTAAAGTCCTACAATGAGCAGTTCTTC
CASTEGLKSYNEQFF
>-|TRBV29-1|TRBJ1-2|-
TGCAGCGTTGTGAAGGGAGGGAATAACTATGGCTACACCTTC
CSVVKGGNNYGYTF
>-|TRBV19|TRBJ2-7|-
TGTGCCAGTAGTATGACGGGAGTGTCCTACGAGCAGTACTTC
CASSMTGVSYEQYF
>-|TRBV6-1|TRBJ1-3|-
TGTGCCAGCAGTGATGGTACAGGCTCTGGAAACACCATATATTTT
CASSDGTGSGNTIYF
>-|TRBV27|TRBJ2-7|-
TGTGCCAGCAGCAACCTCGACAGGGCGGGGGAGCAGTACTTC
CASSNLDRAGEQYF
>-|TRBV28|TRBJ1-1|-
TGTGCCAGCAGTTTGGGGAACACTGAAGCTTTCTTT
CASSLGNTEAFF
>-|TRBV29-1|TRBJ2-5|-
TGCAGCGTTGAAGATTATGGGGTATCGGAGACCCAGTACTTC
CSVEDYGVSETQYF
>TRBD1|TRBV14|TRBJ1-4|-
TGTGCCAGCAGCCCCAGAACAGGGGCTCTTCCTGAAAAACTGTTTTTT
CASSPRTGALPEKLFF
>-|TRBV5-6|TRBJ2-6|-
TGTGCCAGCAGCCCGGCAAGGACGGCCCACTCTGGGGCCAACGTCCTGACTTTC
CASSPARTAHSGANVLTF
>TRBD1|TRBV10-3|TRBJ1-3|-
TGTGCCACCCTACAGGGGGCGAGTGGAAACACCATATATTTT
CATLQGASGNTIYF
>-|TRBV27|TRBJ1-1|once
TGTGCCAGCAGTTTAATCCCGCCCGCGGCGGGGAGGACTGAAGCTTTCTTT
CASSLIPPAAGRTEAFF
>TRBD2|TRBV5-1|TRBJ2-5|-
TGCGCCAGCGGGACGAGCGGGGAAGAGACCCAGTACTTC
CASGTSGEETQYF
>TRBD1|TRBV28|TRBJ2-7|-
TGTGCCAGTCTCCAGGGGGACGAGCAGTACTTC
CASLQGDEQYF
>TRBD2|TRBV5-1|TRBJ2-3|once
TGCGCCAGCAGCTTGGCCGCTAGCGGGAACGCGGATACGCAGTATTTT
CASSLAASGNADTQYF
>TRBD2|TRBV7-9|TRBJ2-1|-
TGTGCCAGCAACAGACTAGCGGGAGTGTCCTACAATGAGCAGTTCTTC
CASNRLAGVSYNEQFF
>-|TRBV5-1|TRBJ2-7|-
TGCGCCAGCAGCAGCTCCTACGAGCAGTACTTC
CASSSSYEQYF
>-|TRBV6-2/TRBV6-3|TRBJ1-4|-
TGTGCCAGCAGTTACAGGTCTAATGAAAAACTGTTTTTT
CASSYRSNEKLFF
>-|TRBV14|TRBJ2-7|-
TGTGCCAGCAGCATCCCAAGTGGGAACGAGCAGTACTTC
CASSIPSGNEQYF
>-|TRBV4-1|TRBJ2-3|-
TGCGCCAGCAGCCAAGGATTACCAGATACGCAGTATTTT
CASSQGLPDTQYF
>-|TRBV6-5|TRBJ1-1|-
TGTGCCAGCAGTCGCCGGGGCGGTGGTACTGAAGCTTTCTTT
CASSRRGGGTEAFF
>-|TRBV21-1|TRBJ2-3|-
TGTGCCAGCAGCACTAGACTAGGGGGTTCGGGAGATACGCAGTATTTT
CASSTRLGGSGDTQYF
>-|TRBV5-5|TRBJ1-2|-
TGTGCCAGCAGCCTAGGGAATAACTATGGCTACACCTTC
CASSLGNNYGYTF
>-|TRBV4-2|TRBJ1-2|-
TGTGCCAGCAGCCAAGAAGGGAGAACAGTTGACTATGGCTACACCTTC
CASSQEGRTVDYGYTF
>TRBD1|TRBV15|TRBJ1-1|-
TGTGCCACCAGCAGGGTGGGACAGGGGGCGGACACTGAAGCTTTCTTT
CATSRVGQGADTEAFF
>TRBD1|TRBV2|TRBJ2-2|-
TGTGCCAGCTATCGGGACAGGGGGAACACCGGGGAGCTGTTTTTT
CASYRDRGNTGELFF
>-|TRBV12-3/TRBV12-4|TRBJ2-5|-
TGTGCCAGCAGTTCAGGATTGGGGACCCAGTACTTC
CASSSGLGTQYF